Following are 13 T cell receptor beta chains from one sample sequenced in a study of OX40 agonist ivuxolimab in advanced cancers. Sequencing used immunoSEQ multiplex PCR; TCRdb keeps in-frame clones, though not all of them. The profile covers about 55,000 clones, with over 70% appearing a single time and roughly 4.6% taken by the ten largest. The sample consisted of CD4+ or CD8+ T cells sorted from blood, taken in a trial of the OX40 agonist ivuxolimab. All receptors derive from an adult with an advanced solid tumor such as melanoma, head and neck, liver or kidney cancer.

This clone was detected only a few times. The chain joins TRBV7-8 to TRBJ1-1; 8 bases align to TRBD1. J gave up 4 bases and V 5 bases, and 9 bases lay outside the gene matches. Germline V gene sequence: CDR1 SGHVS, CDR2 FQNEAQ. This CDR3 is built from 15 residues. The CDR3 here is CASSQVDRVATEAFF. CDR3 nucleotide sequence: TGTGCCAGCAGCCAGGTGGACAGGGTGGCCACTGAAGCTTTCTTT.

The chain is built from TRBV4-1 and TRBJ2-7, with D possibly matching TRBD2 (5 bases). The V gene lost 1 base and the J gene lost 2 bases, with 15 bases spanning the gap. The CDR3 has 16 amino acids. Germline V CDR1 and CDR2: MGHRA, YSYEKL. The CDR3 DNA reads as TGCGCCAGCAGCCAAGCCCGGACTGCTGTCCCCTACGAGCAGTACTTC. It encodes CASSQARTAVPYEQYF.

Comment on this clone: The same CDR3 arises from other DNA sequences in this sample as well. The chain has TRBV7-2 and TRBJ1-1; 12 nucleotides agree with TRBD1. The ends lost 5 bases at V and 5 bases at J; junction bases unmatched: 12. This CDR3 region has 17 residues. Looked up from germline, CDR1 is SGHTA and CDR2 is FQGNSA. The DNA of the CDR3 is TGTGCCAGCAGCCCGAAAACGGGACAGGGGGCGAGGACTGAAGCTTTCTTT. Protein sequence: CASSPKTGQGARTEAFF.

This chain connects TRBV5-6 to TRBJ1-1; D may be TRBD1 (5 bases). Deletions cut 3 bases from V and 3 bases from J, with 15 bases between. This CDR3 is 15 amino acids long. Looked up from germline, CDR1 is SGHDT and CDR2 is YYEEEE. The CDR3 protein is CASSYLGGSDTEAFF. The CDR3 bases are TGTGCCAGCAGCTACCTGGGGGGGTCTGACACTGAAGCTTTCTTT.

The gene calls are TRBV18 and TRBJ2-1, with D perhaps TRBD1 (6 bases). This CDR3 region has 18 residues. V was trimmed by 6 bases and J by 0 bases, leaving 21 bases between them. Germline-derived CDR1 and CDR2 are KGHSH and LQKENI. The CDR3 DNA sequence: TGTGCCAGCTCGCAATTTTCAGGGGCCCTAAGCTCCTACAATGAGCAGTTCTTC. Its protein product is CASSQFSGALSSYNEQFF. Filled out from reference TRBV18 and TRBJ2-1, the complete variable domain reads NAGVMQNPRHLVRRRGQEARLRCSPMKGHSHVYWYRQLPEEGLKFMVYLQKENIIDESGMPKERFSAEFPKEGPSILRIQQVVRGDSAAYFCASSQFSGALSSYNEQFFGPGTRLTVL.

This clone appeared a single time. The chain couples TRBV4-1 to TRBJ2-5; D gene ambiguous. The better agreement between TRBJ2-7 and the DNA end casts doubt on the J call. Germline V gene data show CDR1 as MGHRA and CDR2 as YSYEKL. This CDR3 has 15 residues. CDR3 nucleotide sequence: TGCGCCAGCAGCCAAGATAGAACCAGCCTCTACGAGCAGTACTTC. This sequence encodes CASSQDRTSLYEQYF.

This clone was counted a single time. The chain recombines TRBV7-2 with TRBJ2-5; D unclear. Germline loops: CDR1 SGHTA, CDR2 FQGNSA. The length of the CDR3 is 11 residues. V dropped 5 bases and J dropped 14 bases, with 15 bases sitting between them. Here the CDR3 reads CASSLGRSVYF. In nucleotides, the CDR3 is TGTGCCAGCAGCCTCGGGCGGTCGGTTTACTTC.

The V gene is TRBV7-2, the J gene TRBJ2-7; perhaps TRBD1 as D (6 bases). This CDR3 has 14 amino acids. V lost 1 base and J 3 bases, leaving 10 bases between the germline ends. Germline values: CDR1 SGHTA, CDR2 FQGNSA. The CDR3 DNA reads TGTGCCAGCAGCTTAGGGACAGCTATCTACGAGCAGTACTTC. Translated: CASSLGTAIYEQYF.

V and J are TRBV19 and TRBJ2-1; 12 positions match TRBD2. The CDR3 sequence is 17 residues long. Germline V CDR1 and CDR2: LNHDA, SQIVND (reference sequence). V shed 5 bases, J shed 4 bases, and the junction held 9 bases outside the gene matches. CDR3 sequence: CASSPWTSGASYNEQFF. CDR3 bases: TGTGCCAGTAGTCCTTGGACTAGCGGGGCTTCGTACAATGAGCAGTTCTTC.

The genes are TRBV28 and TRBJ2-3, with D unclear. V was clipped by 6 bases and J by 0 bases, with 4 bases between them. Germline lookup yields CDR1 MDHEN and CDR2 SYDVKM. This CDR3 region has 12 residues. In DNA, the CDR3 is TGTGCCAGCAGGGGAAGCACAGATACGCAGTATTTT. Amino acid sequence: CASRGSTDTQYF.

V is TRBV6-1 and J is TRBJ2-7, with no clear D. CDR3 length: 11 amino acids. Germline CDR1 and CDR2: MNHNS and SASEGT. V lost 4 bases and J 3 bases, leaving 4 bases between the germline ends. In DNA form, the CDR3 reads TGTGCCAGCAGTGTTCTCTACGAGCAGTACTTC. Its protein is CASSVLYEQYF.

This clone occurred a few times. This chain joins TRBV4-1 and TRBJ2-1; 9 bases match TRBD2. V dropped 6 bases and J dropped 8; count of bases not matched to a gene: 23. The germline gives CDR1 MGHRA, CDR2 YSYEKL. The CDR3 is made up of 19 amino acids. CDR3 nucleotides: TGCGCCAGCAGTCGCCAAGGTCTCGAGGGTAGCGGGAGAGGTGATGAGCAGTTCTTC. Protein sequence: CASSRQGLEGSGRGDEQFF.

CDR3 sequence (DNA): TGTGCCACCAGCAGAGATTACGGTAGCGGACGCAGGCCGGGGACCCAGTACTTC. It specifies CATSRDYGSGRRPGTQYF. The chain combines TRBV15 with TRBJ2-5, with TRBD2 as a possible D gene (6 bases). Germline V CDR1 and CDR2: LNHNV, YYDKDF (reference sequence). Trimming took 0 bases from V and 7 from J, leaving 24 bases between them. This CDR3 has 18 residues.